This entry features one T cell receptor beta chain sequence. As yet, its antigen is unknown. This entry is derived from a study of shared clonotypes between healthy human individuals. Healthy HIV-negative adults without recent acute infections or vaccinations served as donors. Study results and limitations: Relative to memory subsets, naive subsets generally showed larger estimated richness. Clonotype sharing across four donors was observed for 4% to 6.5% of naive CD4 clonotypes.

For each subset, genomic DNA was distributed in equal portions over several immunoSEQ plates. Measured with immunoSEQ multiplex PCR; TCRdb has only the in-frame clones, and not every one. The sample lists about 2 million clones; roughly 94% were seen once. The sequence came from a man between 18 and 35 years old in good health. The sample was naive CD4+ T cells sorted from blood. Subset denoted: CD45RA+ positively selected.

CDR3 sequence reads: CASSTRGRGDEKLFF. The CDR3, as DNA: TGTGCCAGCAGCACCCGGGGCAGGGGCGATGAAAAACTGTTTTTT. This chain uses TRBV9 with TRBJ1-4, with D tentatively TRBD1 (6 bases). Per germline, CDR1 SGDLS and CDR2 YYNGEE. V gave up 4 bases and J gave up 6 bases, with 16 bases separating them. The length of the CDR3 is 15 residues.